This TCR beta chain was sequenced in a study of blood T cells in healthy people across ages (dated by TCRdb to between 2014 and 2016). About the investigation overall: Template switching captured roughly one uniquely barcoded TCR beta cDNA molecule per two T cells in model experiments. To avoid experimental bias, donors of different ages were distributed randomly across sequencing lanes. The donors were divided into four age groups: young (average around 17 years), middle-aged (roughly 42), aged (approximately 59) and long-lived (around 87). Using deep sequencing normalized with unique cDNA molecular identifiers, the study measured how TCR beta repertoire diversity changes with age. Two additional independent replicas of 1 million unique cDNA reads from the same blood draw were analyzed for two donors (one aged 18 to 30 and one aged 80 or older). Overall study outcomes, separate from this receptor: Compared with the aged group, the long-lived group had more naive CD4+ T cells, fewer expanded clones and increased TCR diversity, suggesting age selection. Conclusive comparison of naive and antigen-experienced compartments was prevented by the profiling of bulk unsorted PBMCs. Observed TCR beta diversity per million T cells fell roughly linearly with age, and a significant reduction was already apparent by age roughly 40. Estimates of total diversity from one million sequenced T cells were regarded as lower bounds and underestimates. A strong correlation was found between observed TCR beta diversity and the percentage of naive T cells measured by flow cytometry. Because the CMV infection status of the donors was unknown, age-related changes in expanded clonotypes may potentially have been confounded.

The germline V gene (reference sequence) gives CDR1 as LNHNV and CDR2 as YYDKDF. Reading from cysteine to phenylalanine, the CDR3 counts 18 amino acids. Here the CDR3 DNA is all that survives: 54 bases in frame from base 1. Trimming leaves V shorter by 0 bases and J shorter by 7 bases, with the junction holding 15 bases beyond the gene matches. This clonotype appeared a few times. Which antigen it targets is not known. No base-level quality is on record; no much larger clone is a single base apart. The donors were some 36 Caucasian individuals from Russia, aged 6 to 90 years, who were systemically healthy. Roughly 9 milliliters of peripheral blood were drawn from each donor into EDTA-treated Vacutainer tubes. Ficoll-Paque density-gradient centrifugation was used to isolate PBMCs, with at least 6 million per sample. Trizol reagent was used to extract total RNA from the PBMCs, yielding at least 5 micrograms per sample. The percentages of naive CD45RAhigh/CD27high T cells were determined by flow cytometry on a PBMC aliquot from every donor.

The library was prepared using 5' RACE. TCRdb lists the instrument as Illumina HiSeq 2500. The second PCR ran for about 7 to 11 cycles and used a J-beta primer mix along with a sample-barcoded 5' primer. A unique molecular identifier was introduced onto each TCR beta cDNA molecule by a template-switch 5' adaptor carrying 12 random nucleotides. Each sample yielded at least 3 million CDR3-containing paired-end reads. All of the RNA was converted into first-strand cDNA using the Mint cDNA synthesis kit, with a TRBC-specific oligonucleotide serving as the primer. Following uracil-DNA glycosylase treatment, all cDNA underwent a first 18-cycle PCR with the universal primers M1SS and BC2_uni_R. In the original analysis: For normalization, 1 million high-quality reads were randomly selected from each sample, with every read carrying a distinct molecular identifier. Reads with shared molecular identifiers were discarded instead of being binned into consensus sequences. MiTCR, run with a Q25 quality threshold and the strictest error-elimination algorithm, handled CDR3 identification, clonotype clustering and error correction. Lower-bound total TCR beta diversity was estimated with a nonparametric unseen species model using Euler transformation. TCRdb trimmed the raw reads at Q25, called clones with MiXCR and kept productive beta chains. Each CDR3 protein gets just one entry, which takes the most common genes and DNA from the rows behind it. The V and J calls and clone size are TCRdb's, not the authors'. The sample table lists 1.2 million to 1.5 million distinct CDR3 sequences, 40% to 50% of them with a count of one. Together, the top ten hold 6.5% to 10% of the sample.

This sequence was found in a woman between 18 and 29 years old in good health. The chain uses TRBV15 and TRBJ2-1; 7 of the junction bases match TRBD2. The sample comprised blood. The CDR3 region: CATSRDTPQRDRRNEQFF. In nucleotide form, the sequence is TGTGCCACCAGCAGAGATACCCCACAGCGGGACCGGAGGAATGAGCAGTTCTTC.